This T cell receptor (beta chain) was sequenced in a study of CD8 T cells in Susac syndrome. Germline assignment: CDR1 LNHDA and CDR2 SQIVND (reference sequence). The CDR3 sequence is 13 residues long. Trimming removed 7 bases from V and 3 bases from J, with 13 bases in between. The authors carried out high-throughput sequencing of TCR beta. They applied it to CD8+ and CD4+ T cells obtained from blood. Reverse transcription of about 0.45 to 1 ug RNA was performed with random hexamers. TCRdb ran MiXCR on the immunoSEQ multiplex PCR reads and lists one entry per CDR3 protein. Here the sample spans around 45,000 distinct CDR3 sequences, 93% being singletons.

This sequence was found in a human donor in good health. Sequenced material: CD8+ T cells from PBMCs. V is TRBV19 and J is TRBJ2-7; D gene unclear. The CDR3 DNA is TGTGCCAGTAAGGGCAGCGAGTACTACGAGCAGTACTTC. It encodes CASKGSEYYEQYF.